This T cell receptor (beta chain) was obtained from a study of T cell responses to AZD1222 COVID-19 vaccine. This CDR3 has 14 amino acids. CDR1 SGHRS and CDR2 YFSETQ come from the germline V gene. V shed 4 bases and J shed 4 bases, with 12 bases lying between them. Sequencing used immunoSEQ multiplex PCR; TCRdb keeps in-frame clones, though not all of them. Among some 90,000 clones listed, roughly nine tenths were seen once. Study outcomes and limitations: Reports say nearly half of spike-specific TCRs go after unmutated variant regions.

Points on this clone: Its antigen is undetermined.

Sample: peripheral blood, taken 28 days after the second AZD1222 dose. The TCR sequence derives from an adult who received the AZD1222 COVID-19 vaccine. V gene TRBV5-1 combines with J gene TRBJ2-1; D uncertain. The CDR3 coding sequence is TGCGCCAGCAGCCTAACGGAGCTTTACAATGAGCAGTTCTTC. Residues: CASSLTELYNEQFF.